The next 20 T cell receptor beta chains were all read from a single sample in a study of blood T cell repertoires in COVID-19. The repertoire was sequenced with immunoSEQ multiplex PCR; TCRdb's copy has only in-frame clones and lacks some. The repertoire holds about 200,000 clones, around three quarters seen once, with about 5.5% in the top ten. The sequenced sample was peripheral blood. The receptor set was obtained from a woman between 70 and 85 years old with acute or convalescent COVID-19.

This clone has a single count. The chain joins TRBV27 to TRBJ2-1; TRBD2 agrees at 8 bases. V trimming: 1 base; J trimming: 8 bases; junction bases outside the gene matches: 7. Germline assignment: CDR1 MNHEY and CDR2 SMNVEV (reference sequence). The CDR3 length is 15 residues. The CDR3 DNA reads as TGTGCCAGCAGTTTATATAGCGGGATCGCGGATGAGCAGTTCTTC. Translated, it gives CASSLYSGIADEQFF.

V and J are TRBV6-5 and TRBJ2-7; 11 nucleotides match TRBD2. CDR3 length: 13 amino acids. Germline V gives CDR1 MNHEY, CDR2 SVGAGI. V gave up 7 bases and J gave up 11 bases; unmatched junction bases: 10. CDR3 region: CASKKLAGALEYF. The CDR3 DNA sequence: TGTGCCAGCAAAAAACTAGCGGGAGCTTTGGAGTACTTC.

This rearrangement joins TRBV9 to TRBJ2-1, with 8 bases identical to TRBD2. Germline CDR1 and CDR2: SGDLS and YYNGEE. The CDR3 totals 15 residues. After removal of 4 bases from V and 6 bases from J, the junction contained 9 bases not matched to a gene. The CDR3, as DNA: TGTGCCAGCAGCCCCCGCGCGGGAGGATTCAATGAGCAGTTCTTC. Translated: CASSPRAGGFNEQFF.

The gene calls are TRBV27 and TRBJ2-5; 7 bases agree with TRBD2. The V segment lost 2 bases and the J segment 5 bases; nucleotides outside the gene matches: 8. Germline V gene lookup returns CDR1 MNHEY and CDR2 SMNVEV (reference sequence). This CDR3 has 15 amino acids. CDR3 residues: CASSLEGRDEETQYF. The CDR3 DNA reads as TGTGCCAGCAGTTTAGAAGGGAGGGATGAGGAGACCCAGTACTTC.

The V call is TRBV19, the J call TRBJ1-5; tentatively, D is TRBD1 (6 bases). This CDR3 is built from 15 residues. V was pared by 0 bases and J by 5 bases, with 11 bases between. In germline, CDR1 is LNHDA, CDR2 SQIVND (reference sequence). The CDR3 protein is CASSIEAGVYQPQHF. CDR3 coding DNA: TGTGCCAGTAGTATAGAGGCAGGGGTATATCAGCCCCAGCATTTT.

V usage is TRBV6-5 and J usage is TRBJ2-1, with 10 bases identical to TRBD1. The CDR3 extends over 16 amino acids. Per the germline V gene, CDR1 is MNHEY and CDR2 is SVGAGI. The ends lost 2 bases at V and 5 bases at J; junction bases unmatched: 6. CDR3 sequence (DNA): TGTGCCAGCAGTTACGAAGGGACAGGGGAGCACAATGAGCAGTTCTTC. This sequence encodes CASSYEGTGEHNEQFF.

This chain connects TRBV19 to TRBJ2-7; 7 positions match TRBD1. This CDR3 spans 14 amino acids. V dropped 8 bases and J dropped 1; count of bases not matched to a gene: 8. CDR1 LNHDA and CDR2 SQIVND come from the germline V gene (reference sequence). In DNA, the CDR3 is TGTGCCAGTCAGTGGGACAGCAATTCCTACGAGCAGTACTTC. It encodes CASQWDSNSYEQYF.

For the CDR3, the DNA is TGTGCCAGCAGCTTACCCGGGACTAGCGCCACTGAGCAGTTCTTC. It specifies CASSLPGTSATEQFF. V usage is TRBV7-2 and J usage is TRBJ2-1; 10 bases line up with TRBD2. Germline V gene data show CDR1 as SGHTA and CDR2 as FQGNSA. J was trimmed by 9 bases and V by 2 bases; bases with no gene match: 7. The CDR3 is 15 residues long.

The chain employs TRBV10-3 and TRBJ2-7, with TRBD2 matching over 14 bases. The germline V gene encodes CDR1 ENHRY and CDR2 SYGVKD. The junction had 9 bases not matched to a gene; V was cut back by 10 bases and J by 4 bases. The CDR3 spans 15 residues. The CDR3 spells CATGVGTSGSYEQYF. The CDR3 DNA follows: TGTGCCACGGGTGTAGGGACTAGCGGGAGTTACGAGCAGTACTTC.

The CDR3 loop is CAWARGQGASEKLFF. The CDR3 nucleotides read TGTGCCTGGGCTAGGGGGCAGGGGGCGAGTGAAAAACTGTTTTTT. V is TRBV30 and J is TRBJ1-4; TRBD1 matches 8 bases. With 5 bases clipped from V and 7 bases from J, the junction kept 12 bases outside the gene matches. CDR1 and CDR2 from the germline V gene are GTSNPN and SVGIG (reference sequence). This CDR3 spans 15 amino acids.

DNA of the CDR3: TGTGCCACCAGCAGGGGGACTAGCGGGAGTATGGAGACCCAGTACTTC. Amino acids: CATSRGTSGSMETQYF. The chain uses TRBV15 and TRBJ2-5; 14 nucleotides align to TRBD2. The CDR3 length is 16 residues. With V trimmed by 3 bases and J by 5 bases, 5 bases remained unmatched. Germline V gene lookup returns CDR1 LNHNV and CDR2 YYDKDF (reference sequence).

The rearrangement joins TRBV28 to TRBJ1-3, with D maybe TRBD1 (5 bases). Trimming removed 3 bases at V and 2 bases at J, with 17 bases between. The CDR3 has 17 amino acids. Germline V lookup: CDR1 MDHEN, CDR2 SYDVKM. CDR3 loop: CASSFVGGGITGNTIYF. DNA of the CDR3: TGTGCCAGCAGTTTTGTGGGGGGAGGGATTACTGGAAACACCATATATTTT.

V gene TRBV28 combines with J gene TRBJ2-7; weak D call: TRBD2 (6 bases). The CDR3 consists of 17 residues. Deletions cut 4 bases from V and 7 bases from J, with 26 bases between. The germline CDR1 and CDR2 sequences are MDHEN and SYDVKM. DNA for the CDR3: TGTGCCAGCAGTTCCCCTACAAGGGCTAGCGTTAGACGTGAGCAGTACTTC. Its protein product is CASSSPTRASVRREQYF.

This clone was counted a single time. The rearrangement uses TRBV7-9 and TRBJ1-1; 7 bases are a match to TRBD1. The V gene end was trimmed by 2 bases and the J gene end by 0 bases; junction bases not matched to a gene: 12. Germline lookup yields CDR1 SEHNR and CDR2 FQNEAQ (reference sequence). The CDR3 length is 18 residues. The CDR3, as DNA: TGTGCCAGCAGCTTACAATCGTTCTACAGGGGAGTGAACACTGAAGCTTTCTTT. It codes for CASSLQSFYRGVNTEAFF.

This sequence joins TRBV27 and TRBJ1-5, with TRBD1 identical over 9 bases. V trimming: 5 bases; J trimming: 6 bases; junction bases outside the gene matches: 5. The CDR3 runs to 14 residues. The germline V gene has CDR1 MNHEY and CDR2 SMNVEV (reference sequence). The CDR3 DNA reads TGTGCCAGCAGTCAGGGACAGGGAGGTCAGCCCCAGCATTTT. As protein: CASSQGQGGQPQHF.

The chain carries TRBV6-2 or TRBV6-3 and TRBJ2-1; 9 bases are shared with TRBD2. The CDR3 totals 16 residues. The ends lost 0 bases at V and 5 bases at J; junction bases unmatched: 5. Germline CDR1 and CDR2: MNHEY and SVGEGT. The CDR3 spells CASSYSLAGPHNEQFF. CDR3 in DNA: TGTGCCAGCAGTTACTCGCTAGCGGGACCCCACAATGAGCAGTTCTTC.

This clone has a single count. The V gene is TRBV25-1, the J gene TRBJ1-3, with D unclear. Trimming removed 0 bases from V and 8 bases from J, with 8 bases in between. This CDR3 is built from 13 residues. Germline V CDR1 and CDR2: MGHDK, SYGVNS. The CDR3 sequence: CASSEYNGDTIYF. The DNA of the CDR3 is TGTGCCAGCAGTGAATACAACGGGGACACCATATATTTT.

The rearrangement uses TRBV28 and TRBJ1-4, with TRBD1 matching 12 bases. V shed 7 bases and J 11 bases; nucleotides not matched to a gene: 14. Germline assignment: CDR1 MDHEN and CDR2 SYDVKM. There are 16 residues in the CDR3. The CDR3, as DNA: TGTGCCAGCAACCCTCCGGGGGGGACAGGGGGCGGTAAACTGTTTTTT. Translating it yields CASNPPGGTGGGKLFF.

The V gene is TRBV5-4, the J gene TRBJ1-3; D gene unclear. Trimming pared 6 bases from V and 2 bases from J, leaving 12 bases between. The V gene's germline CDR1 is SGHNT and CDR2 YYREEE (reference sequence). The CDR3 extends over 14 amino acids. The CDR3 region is CASTPDSAGNTIYF. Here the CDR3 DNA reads TGTGCCAGCACTCCCGACTCCGCTGGAAACACCATATATTTT.

As DNA, the CDR3 is TGCGCCAGCAGCTTGGAAGGAGGATATGAGCAGTTCTTC. Amino acids: CASSLEGGYEQFF. The chain joins TRBV5-1 to TRBJ2-1; tentative D call: TRBD2 (5 bases). The germline V gene encodes CDR1 SGHRS and CDR2 YFSETQ. V was trimmed by 0 bases and J by 8 bases, leaving 9 bases between them. This CDR3 is built from 13 residues.